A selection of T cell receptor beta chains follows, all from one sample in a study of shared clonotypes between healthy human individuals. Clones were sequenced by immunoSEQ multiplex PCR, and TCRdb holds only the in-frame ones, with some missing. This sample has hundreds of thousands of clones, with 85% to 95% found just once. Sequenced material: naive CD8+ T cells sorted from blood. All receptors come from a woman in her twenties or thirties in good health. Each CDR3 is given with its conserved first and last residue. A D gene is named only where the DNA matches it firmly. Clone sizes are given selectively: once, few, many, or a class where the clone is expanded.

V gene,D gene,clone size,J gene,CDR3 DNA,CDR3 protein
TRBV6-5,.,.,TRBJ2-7,TGTGCCAGCAGTTACGGTCTAGCCTACGAGCAGTACTTC,CASSYGLAYEQYF
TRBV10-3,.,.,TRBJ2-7,TGTGCCATCAGTGGGGACCCGGAGAGATACGAGCAGTACTTC,CAISGDPERYEQYF
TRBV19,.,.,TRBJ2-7,TGTGCCAGTAGTACAGCATACGAGCAGTACTTC,CASSTAYEQYF
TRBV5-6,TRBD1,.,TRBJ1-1,TGTGCCAGCGGACGGGACAGCCCAAGGGACACTGAAGCTTTCTTT,CASGRDSPRDTEAFF
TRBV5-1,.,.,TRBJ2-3,TGCGCCAGCAGCGCCGATGGATATAGCACAGATACGCAGTATTTT,CASSADGYSTDTQYF
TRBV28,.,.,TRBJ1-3,TGTGCCAGCAGTTCCAGGGGATCTGGAAACACCATATATTTT,CASSSRGSGNTIYF
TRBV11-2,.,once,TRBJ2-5,TGTGCCAGCAGCTTATCCTTAATTCATGGAGCCCAAGAGACCCAGTACTTC,CASSLSLIHGAQETQYF
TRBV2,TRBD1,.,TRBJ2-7,TGTGCCAGCAGTTACGGGACAGGTTCCTACGAGCAGTACTTC,CASSYGTGSYEQYF
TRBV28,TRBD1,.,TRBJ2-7,TGTGCCAGCACTTGGCAGGGGGCGAGTGAGCAGTACTTC,CASTWQGASEQYF
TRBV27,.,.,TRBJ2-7,TGTGCCAGCAGTTTAAGAGGGCCCGGGTACGAGCAGTACTTC,CASSLRGPGYEQYF
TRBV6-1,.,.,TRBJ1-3,TGTGCCAGCAGTGAACCTAAGGGCCGGGGAAACACCATATATTTT,CASSEPKGRGNTIYF
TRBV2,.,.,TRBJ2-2,TGTGCCAGCAGCGGGGTAGCCGTTACCGGGGAGCTGTTTTTT,CASSGVAVTGELFF
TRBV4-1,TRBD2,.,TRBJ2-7,TGCGCCAGCAGCCAAGATGGCGCTAGCGGATACGAGCAGTACTTC,CASSQDGASGYEQYF
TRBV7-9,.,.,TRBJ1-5,TGTGCCAGCAGCTCCAGCCAGGGGTCGGAGGGTCAGCCCCAGCATTTT,CASSSSQGSEGQPQHF
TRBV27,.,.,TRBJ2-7,TGTGCCAGCGCCCCCGGGTGGGGCTACGAGCAGTACTTC,CASAPGWGYEQYF
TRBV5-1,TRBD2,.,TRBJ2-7,TGCGCCAGCAGCTTGGAGGGGGGACTAGCGGGAATCAACGAGCAGTACTTC,CASSLEGGLAGINEQYF
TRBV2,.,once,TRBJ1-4,TGTGCCAGCAGTCCGGACACCTGGGATGAAAAACTGTTTTTT,CASSPDTWDEKLFF
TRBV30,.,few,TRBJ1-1,TGTGCCTGTTCACAGAACACTGAAGCTTTCTTT,CACSQNTEAFF
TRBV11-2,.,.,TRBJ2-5,TGTGCCAGCAGCTTAGAGGATGGGGCGGAGACCCAGTACTTC,CASSLEDGAETQYF
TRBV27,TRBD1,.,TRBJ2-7,TGTGCCAGCAGTTTAAGCGACAGGGACGAGCAGTACTTC,CASSLSDRDEQYF
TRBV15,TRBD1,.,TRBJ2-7,TGTGCCACCAGCAGAACCCGGGACAGTTACGAGCAGTACTTC,CATSRTRDSYEQYF
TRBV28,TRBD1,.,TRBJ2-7,TGTGCCAGCAGTTTATCAGGGACAGGGTACGAGCAGTACTTC,CASSLSGTGYEQYF
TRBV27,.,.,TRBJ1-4,TGTGCCACCTGGACGGGGAATGAAAAACTGTTTTTT,CATWTGNEKLFF
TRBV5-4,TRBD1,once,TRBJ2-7,TGTGCCAGCAGCCCCTCCGGGACAGGCGGAGAGCAGTACTTC,CASSPSGTGGEQYF
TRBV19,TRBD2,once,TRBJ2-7,TGTGCCAGTAGCGGACTAGCGGGTATGGGCGAGCAGTACTTC,CASSGLAGMGEQYF
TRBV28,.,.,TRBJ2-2,TGTGCCAGCAGTCCCCAAGGGGGACGTAGCGGGGAGCTGTTTTTT,CASSPQGGRSGELFF
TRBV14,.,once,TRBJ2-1,TGTGCCAGCAGCCAAGACTCGGCTGGGTACAATGAGCAGTTCTTC,CASSQDSAGYNEQFF
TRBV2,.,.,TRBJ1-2,TGTGCCAGCCCAGCCGAGAAGATTAGGGGCCGCGACTATGGCTACACCTTC,CASPAEKIRGRDYGYTF
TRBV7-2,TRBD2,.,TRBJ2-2,TGTGCCAGCAGCTTATCCCCGGGACTAGCGGGATTAGGCGGGGAGCTGTTTTTT,CASSLSPGLAGLGGELFF
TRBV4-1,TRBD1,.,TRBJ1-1,TGCGCCAGCAGCCACGCTCCCAGGGGGACGAACACTGAAGCTTTCTTT,CASSHAPRGTNTEAFF
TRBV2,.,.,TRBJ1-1,TGTGCCAGCAGTGAACAAGCGACAGATTTAAGGACTGAAGCTTTCTTT,CASSEQATDLRTEAFF
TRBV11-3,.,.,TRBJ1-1,TGTGCCAGCAGCAAGAGGGCAGTTGAAGCTTTCTTT,CASSKRAVEAFF
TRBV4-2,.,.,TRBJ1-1,TGTGCCAGCAGCAGGGAGATGAACACTGAAGCTTTCTTT,CASSREMNTEAFF
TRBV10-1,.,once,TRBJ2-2,TGCGCCAGCAGTGAGGGACGGAGGACCGGGGAGCTGTTTTTT,CASSEGRRTGELFF
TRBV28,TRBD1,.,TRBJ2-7,TGTGCCAGCAGTTTACGGGACAGAACCTACGAGCAGTACTTC,CASSLRDRTYEQYF
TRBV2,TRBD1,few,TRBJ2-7,TGTGCCAGCAGTGATGGGGACAGGGGGGACGAGCAGTACTTC,CASSDGDRGDEQYF
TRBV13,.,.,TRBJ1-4,TGTGCCAGCAGCTTAAGGACGGCAACTAATGAAAAACTGTTTTTT,CASSLRTATNEKLFF
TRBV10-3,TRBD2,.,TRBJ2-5,TGTGCCATCAGTGAGCCCTCGGAGTCGGGGGGAGAGACCCAGTACTTC,CAISEPSESGGETQYF
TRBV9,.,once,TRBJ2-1,TGTGCCAGCAGCGTTGAGGGGGGGAATGAGCAGTTCTTC,CASSVEGGNEQFF